This T cell receptor beta chain was sequenced for a study of early T cells in non-severe SARS-CoV-2 infection. The TCR library protocol was used to attach unique molecular identifiers. These identifiers were attached to individual cDNA molecules. MiXCR, run by TCRdb on the 5' RACE reads, gives a single entry per CDR3 protein. The sample holds more than 90,000 distinct CDR3 sequences, approximately 9.9% seen once. This CDR3 has 13 amino acids. With 4 bases removed from V and 10 bases from J, the gap between germline ends came to 15 bases. Germline CDR1 reads SGHRS; CDR2 reads YFSETQ. Sequenced sample: whole blood. The chain employs TRBV5-1 and TRBJ2-1, with D uncertain. The sequence was obtained from an adult who was a healthcare worker with PCR-confirmed SARS-CoV-2 infection or an uninfected control (not recorded which). CDR3 sequence reads: CASSPLGLREQFF. In DNA form, the CDR3 reads TGCGCCAGCAGCCCCCTTGGCCTAAGAGAGCAGTTCTTC.